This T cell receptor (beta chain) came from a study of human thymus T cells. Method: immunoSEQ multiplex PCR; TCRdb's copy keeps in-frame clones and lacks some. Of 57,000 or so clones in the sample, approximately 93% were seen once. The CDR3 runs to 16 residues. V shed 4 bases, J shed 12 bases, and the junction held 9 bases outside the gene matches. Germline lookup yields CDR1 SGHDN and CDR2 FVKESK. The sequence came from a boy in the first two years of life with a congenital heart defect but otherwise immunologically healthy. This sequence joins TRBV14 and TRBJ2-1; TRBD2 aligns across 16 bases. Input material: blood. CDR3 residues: CASSPGLAGGVWRQFF. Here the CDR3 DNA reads TGTGCCAGCAGCCCGGGACTAGCGGGGGGGGTCTGGAGGCAGTTCTTC. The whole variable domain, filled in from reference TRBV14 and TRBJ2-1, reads EAGVTQFPSHSVIEKGQTVTLRCDPISGHDNLYWYRRVMGKEIKFLLHFVKESKQDESGMPNNRFLAERTGGTYSTLKVQPAELEDSGVYFCASSPGLAGGVWRQFFGPGTRLTVL.